What follows are 2 T cell receptor beta chains derived from one specimen sequenced in a study of CD8 T cells in ankylosing spondylitis. No antigen has been assigned to these receptors. One entry per CDR3 protein results from TCRdb running MiXCR on the 5' RACE reads. The sample consists of about 500,000 distinct CDR3 sequences, over 4% of them appearing once. Study findings and constraints: Eight or nine highly homologous variants formed a TCR beta motif that appeared characteristic of ankylosing spondylitis blood.

The sequenced sample was blood, either unsorted or a sorted T cell fraction (not recorded which). Receptor source: a male donor with ankylosing spondylitis.

In its sample, this clonotype was seen many times. V gene TRBV7-2 combines with J gene TRBJ1-2, with 7 positions matching TRBD1. V dropped 4 bases and J dropped 5; count of bases not matched to a gene: 7. The CDR3 runs to 14 residues. The V gene's germline CDR1 is SGHTA and CDR2 FQGNSA. This CDR3 reads CASSSRGTRYGYTF. For the CDR3, the DNA is TGTGCCAGCAGCTCCAGGGGGACACGTTATGGCTACACCTTC.

This clonotype was detected ten times or more. This chain links TRBV4-3 with TRBJ2-5; no clear D. Germline-derived CDR1 and CDR2 are LGHNA and YSLEER. The length of the CDR3 is 13 residues. V gave up 3 bases and J gave up 5 bases, with 10 bases separating them. In DNA form, the CDR3 reads TGCGCCAGCAGCCATAGAACCGGGGAGACCCAGTACTTC. This gives the protein CASSHRTGETQYF.